Below are 27 T cell receptor beta chains sequenced from a single sample in a study of T-cell reconstitution after alpha-beta-depleted transplantation in children. Researchers prepared the TCRbeta library using unique molecular identifiers, the study reports. Via MiXCR, TCRdb re-called the PCR reads, giving one row per CDR3 protein. In the table there are 350,000 to 500,000 distinct CDR3 sequences, 43% of which are singletons. The sequenced sample was PBMCs, obtained before TCRalphabeta/CD19-depleted stem cell transplant. These receptors were collected from a girl aged 2-15 years with aplastic anemia, due to receive a stem cell transplant.

This clonotype was counted only a few times. This chain connects TRBV6-5 to TRBJ2-1; 10 bases line up with TRBD2. Trimming cost V 1 base and J 8 bases; bases outside gene matches: 11. Germline V lookup: CDR1 MNHEY, CDR2 SVGAGI. CDR3 length equals 17 residues. CDR3 bases: TGTGCCAGCAGTTACTTCGTCCTAGCGGGAGTAGGGGATGAGCAGTTCTTC. Its translation: CASSYFVLAGVGDEQFF.

V is TRBV9 and J is TRBJ1-1; tentatively, D is TRBD1 (5 bases). V shed 3 bases and J shed 0 bases, with 12 bases lying between them. The CDR3 sequence is 15 residues long. Germline CDR1 is SGDLS and CDR2 is YYNGEE. Here the CDR3 reads CASSGAGRLNTEAFF. The CDR3, as DNA: TGTGCCAGCAGCGGAGCGGGACGGCTGAACACTGAAGCTTTCTTT.

The chain is built from TRBV28 and TRBJ2-1; 10 bases are shared with TRBD2. Per germline, CDR1 MDHEN and CDR2 SYDVKM. V trimming: 4 bases; J trimming: 8 bases; junction bases outside the gene matches: 11. This CDR3 is 16 amino acids long. As DNA, the CDR3 is TGTGCCAGCAGTTCCACCCTACTAGCGGGAACGTATGAGCAGTTCTTC. It encodes CASSSTLLAGTYEQFF.

The rearrangement joins TRBV5-1 to TRBJ2-2; D possibly corresponds to TRBD1 (6 bases). V lost 4 bases to trimming and J lost 0 bases, with 13 bases between them. Germline assignment: CDR1 SGHRS and CDR2 YFSETQ. The CDR3 totals 16 residues. The chain's CDR3 is CASSRQTGSNTGELFF. CDR3 DNA: TGCGCCAGCAGCCGCCAGACAGGATCGAACACCGGGGAGCTGTTTTTT.

The V gene is TRBV28, the J gene TRBJ1-1; no firm D call. CDR3 length equals 12 residues. Trimming cost V 6 bases and J 4 bases, with 9 bases left between them. Per the germline V gene, CDR1 is MDHEN and CDR2 is SYDVKM. CDR3: CASSPDFTEAFF. As DNA, the CDR3 is TGTGCCAGCAGCCCGGACTTCACTGAAGCTTTCTTT.

The J gene is TRBJ1-2, the V gene TRBV20-1; a possible D gene is TRBD1 (5 bases). Germline assignment: CDR1 DFQATT and CDR2 SNEGSKA (reference sequence). CDR3 size: 14 residues. Trimming shortened V by 1 base and J by 4 bases, and 13 bases separated the two germline ends. CDR3 in DNA: TGCAGTGCTAGAGGGCAGGGTGACACCTATGGCTACACCTTC. This translates into CSARGQGDTYGYTF.

The CDR3 DNA is TGTGCCAGCAGCCCAGGAGGCGGATATAACTATGGCTACACCTTC. Translating it yields CASSPGGGYNYGYTF. V usage is TRBV7-3 and J usage is TRBJ1-2, with unresolved D. CDR1 and CDR2 (germline): SGHTA, FQGTGA. The length of the CDR3 is 15 residues. Trimming shortened V by 5 bases and J by 1 base, and 14 bases separated the two germline ends.

The V gene is TRBV20-1, the J gene TRBJ1-2; no clear D gene. Germline CDR1 is DFQATT and CDR2 is SNEGSKA (reference sequence). The CDR3 sequence is 15 residues long. The V and J ends lost 3 bases and 8 bases respectively, with 22 bases between them. CDR3 sequence: CSASSLGGSTSGYTF. In DNA, the CDR3 is TGCAGTGCTAGCTCATTAGGCGGCTCCACCTCAGGCTACACCTTC.

This clonotype has a count of ten or more. V is TRBV24-1 and J is TRBJ2-1, with 11 bases fitting TRBD1. The CDR3 length is 14 residues. The ends lost 9 bases at V and 16 bases at J; junction bases unmatched: 16. Germline CDR1 reads KGHDR; CDR2 reads SFDVKD. The CDR3 DNA follows: TGTGCCACCGGAGGACAGGGGGCATCTATCGCTCTTTTCTTC. Amino acid sequence: CATGGQGASIALFF.

The rearrangement joins TRBV9 to TRBJ2-2; no definite D call. Germline loops: CDR1 SGDLS, CDR2 YYNGEE. V lost 0 bases and J lost 0, with 9 bases in between. The CDR3 spans 16 residues. The CDR3, as DNA: TGTGCCAGCAGCGTAGAGGCGTTTCCGAACACCGGGGAGCTGTTTTTT. It translates to CASSVEAFPNTGELFF.

There are many counts of this clonotype. This chain links TRBV7-6 with TRBJ2-1, with D possibly being TRBD2 (5 bases). Germline V gives CDR1 SGHVS, CDR2 FNYEAQ. Trimming took 5 bases from V and 10 from J, leaving 12 bases between them. There are 12 residues in the CDR3. The CDR3 nucleotides read TGTGCCAGCAGCGGTAGCGTAGGGGAGCAGTTCTTC. Translation: CASSGSVGEQFF.

V gene TRBV20-1 combines with J gene TRBJ2-7, with D maybe TRBD2 (6 bases). Looked up from germline, CDR1 is DFQATT and CDR2 is SNEGSKA (reference sequence). With 5 bases removed from V and 2 bases from J, the gap between germline ends came to 7 bases. This CDR3 contains 11 residues. The CDR3: CSAWEAYEQYF. CDR3 in DNA: TGCAGTGCTTGGGAGGCCTACGAGCAGTACTTC.

In its sample, this clonotype was seen many times. The chain links TRBV20-1 to TRBJ2-1; maybe TRBD2 (6 bases). Germline V CDR1 and CDR2: DFQATT, SNEGSKA (reference sequence). There are 15 residues in the CDR3. Trimming took off 6 bases at V and 0 bases at J, with 15 bases between the two ends. The CDR3 bases are TGCAGTGCAAGCCTTAGCGGACACTCCTACAATGAGCAGTTCTTC. Translation: CSASLSGHSYNEQFF.

The V gene is TRBV20-1, the J gene TRBJ2-7, with D unclear. CDR3 length: 15 residues. V lost 3 bases and J 2 bases, leaving 17 bases between the germline ends. The germline CDR1 and CDR2 sequences are DFQATT and SNEGSKA (reference sequence). The CDR3 region has the DNA TGCAGTGCTAGCCTCCCTTGGAGCGCTCCCTACGAGCAGTACTTC. Its protein is CSASLPWSAPYEQYF.

The chain combines TRBV12-3 or TRBV12-4 with TRBJ2-5; D call uncertain. There are 11 residues in the CDR3. Deletions cut 6 bases from V and 5 bases from J, with 7 bases between. In DNA, the CDR3 is TGTGCCAGCAGGTCTTGGGAGACCCAGTACTTC. It encodes CASRSWETQYF.

In its sample, this clonotype was seen a few times. V is TRBV28 and J is TRBJ2-7, with 11 positions matching TRBD2. CDR1 and CDR2 from the germline V gene are MDHEN and SYDVKM. V shed 2 bases, J shed 0 bases, and the junction held 6 bases outside the gene matches. The CDR3 spans 17 residues. Here the CDR3 reads CASSLGTSGQLSYEQYF. The CDR3 DNA reads TGTGCCAGCAGTTTAGGGACTAGCGGCCAGCTCTCCTACGAGCAGTACTTC.

The V and J genes are TRBV4-1 and TRBJ2-1; 13 bases fit TRBD2. With 0 bases clipped from V and 0 bases from J, the junction kept 5 bases outside the gene matches. CDR3 size: 19 residues. CDR1 and CDR2 from the germline V gene are MGHRA and YSYEKL. The CDR3 region has the DNA TGCGCCAGCAGCCAAGATAGGAGGACTAGCGGGAGCTCCTACAATGAGCAGTTCTTC. Protein sequence: CASSQDRRTSGSSYNEQFF.

The chain combines TRBV20-1 with TRBJ2-3; D remains unclear. This CDR3 is 15 amino acids long. The V gene lost 2 bases and the J gene lost 1 base, with 13 bases spanning the gap. Germline V CDR1 and CDR2: DFQATT, SNEGSKA (reference sequence). CDR3 bases: TGCAGTGCTAGATCCGGCAGCCTGGGCACAGATACGCAGTATTTT. Translated, it gives CSARSGSLGTDTQYF.

This clonotype was seen ten or more times. CDR3 sequence reads: CASSSDRGIGNYEQYF. The CDR3 DNA reads TGTGCCAGCAGCTCCGACAGGGGGATCGGCAACTACGAGCAGTACTTC. The chain uses TRBV7-9 and TRBJ2-7; 9 bases fit TRBD1. J gave up 3 bases and V 4 bases, and 10 bases lay outside the gene matches. The CDR3 contains 16 residues. Germline-derived CDR1 and CDR2 are SEHNR and FQNEAQ (reference sequence).

This chain connects TRBV2 to TRBJ2-1; 10 bases map to TRBD2. CDR3 length: 15 amino acids. In germline, CDR1 is SNHLY, CDR2 FYNNEI. Germline trimming cut 6 bases from V and 4 bases from J; bases unmatched to any gene: 6. The CDR3 DNA sequence: TGTGCCAGCAGGGTCGGACTAGCGGCATACAATGAGCAGTTCTTC. Its translation: CASRVGLAAYNEQFF.

This chain joins TRBV20-1 and TRBJ2-3; D gene uncertain. Germline CDR1 and CDR2: DFQATT and SNEGSKA (reference sequence). V lost 3 bases, J lost 6 bases, and 10 bases lay in between. The CDR3 has 12 amino acids. In DNA, the CDR3 is TGCAGTGCTAGTACCCATTTCGATACGCAGTATTTT. This sequence encodes CSASTHFDTQYF.

The V call is TRBV20-1, the J call TRBJ2-4; D possibly matches TRBD1 or TRBD2 (5 bases each). Trimming left V 6 bases short and J 8 bases short, with 14 bases between. This CDR3 region has 12 residues. Germline V gives CDR1 DFQATT, CDR2 SNEGSKA (reference sequence). Here the CDR3 DNA reads TGCAGTGCGGCATGGGACCCCGACATTCAGTACTTC. Protein: CSAAWDPDIQYF.

V gene TRBV5-1 combines with J gene TRBJ1-2, with 9 bases identical to TRBD1. Germline V gives CDR1 SGHRS, CDR2 YFSETQ. J gave up 7 bases and V 0 bases, and 7 bases lay outside the gene matches. This CDR3 comprises 15 residues. The CDR3 protein is CASSLVPGTGSGYTF. In DNA, the CDR3 is TGCGCCAGCAGCTTGGTCCCCGGGACAGGGTCTGGCTACACCTTC.

The J gene is TRBJ2-5, the V gene TRBV4-1, with a tentative D call TRBD1 (5 bases). CDR3 length: 15 residues. The ends were cut back, 0 bases at V and 1 base at J, with 9 bases in the middle. Germline lookup yields CDR1 MGHRA and CDR2 YSYEKL. The CDR3 sequence is CASSQDPTGQETQYF. The CDR3 bases are TGCGCCAGCAGCCAAGATCCAACAGGCCAAGAGACCCAGTACTTC.

The genes are TRBV5-4 and TRBJ2-3; 9 bases line up with TRBD2. V lost 4 bases and J lost 3; bases outside the gene matches: 9. The CDR3 has 16 residues. Germline CDR1 reads SGHNT; CDR2 reads YYREEE (reference sequence). The CDR3 spells CASSIYGLAGTDTQYF. The CDR3 region has the DNA TGTGCCAGCAGCATCTATGGGCTAGCGGGGACAGATACGCAGTATTTT.

The chain couples TRBV18 to TRBJ1-6, with D uncertain. V was trimmed by 5 bases and J by 4 bases, leaving 9 bases between them. CDR1 KGHSH and CDR2 LQKENI come from the germline V gene. CDR3 size: 14 residues. Written as DNA, the CDR3 is TGTGCCAGCTCATCGGACCGATATAATTCACCCCTCCACTTT. Protein product: CASSSDRYNSPLHF.

The rearrangement uses TRBV19 and TRBJ2-1, with unresolved D. Germline CDR1 and CDR2: LNHDA and SQIVND (reference sequence). The V and J ends lost 3 bases and 4 bases respectively, with 10 bases between them. The CDR3 sequence is 14 residues long. CDR3 nucleotides: TGTGCCAGTAGTATGGGCAGAGATTACAATGAGCAGTTCTTC. This translates into CASSMGRDYNEQFF.